This T cell receptor beta chain emerged from a study of cytomegalovirus exposure and HLA in healthy donors. Study information: Early release data held about 92 million unique TCRs from HLA-typed donors. Overall study results and limits: Later work associated 17,000 or so TCR beta sequences with HLA alleles at 0.05 false discovery rate. A reported reduction in N-insertions relative to the 666-donor mean was seen in an Asian-associated ancestry cluster in a later analysis. In a later analysis, TCR beta V- and J-gene trimming showed a link to a missense DCLRE1C variant.

Details on this clone: Its specificity is not known.

The germline gives CDR1 SGHRS, CDR2 YFSETQ. This CDR3 region has 15 residues. The trim removed 7 bases at V and 0 bases at J, leaving 3 bases unmatched. The PCR was carried out with 60 Vbeta primers and 13 Jbeta primers. The table came from immunoSEQ multiplex PCR; TCRdb's copy has only in-frame clones and leaves some out. The table has over 85,000 clones, over 80% seen once. The clonotype comes from a middle-aged man in good health and CMV-seronegative. The J gene is TRBJ2-1, the V gene TRBV5-1; 11 positions match TRBD2. Sequenced: PBMCs. The CDR3 nucleotides read TGCGCCAGCCGTAGCGGGGGGGCCTCCTACAATGAGCAGTTCTTC. Its protein product is CASRSGGASYNEQFF.